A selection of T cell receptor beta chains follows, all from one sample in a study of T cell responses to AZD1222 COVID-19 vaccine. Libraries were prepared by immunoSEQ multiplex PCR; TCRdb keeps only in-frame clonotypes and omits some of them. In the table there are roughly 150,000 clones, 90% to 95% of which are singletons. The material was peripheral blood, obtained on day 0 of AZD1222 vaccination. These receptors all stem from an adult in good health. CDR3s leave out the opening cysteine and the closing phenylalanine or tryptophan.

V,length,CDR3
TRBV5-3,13,ARSFRQGVGGTQY
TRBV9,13,ASSSGGLRAYEQY
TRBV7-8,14,ASSQVGGGSTDTQY
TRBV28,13,ASSLGGGVHYEQY
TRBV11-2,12,ASSLGLATETQY
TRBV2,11,ARETGARFHLH
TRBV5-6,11,ASSQNRNREQF
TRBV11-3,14,ASSLHGTGVTDTQY
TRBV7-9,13,ASSPPIVAYNEQF
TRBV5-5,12,ASSIAVTSYEQY
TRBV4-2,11,ASTGWDEETQY